This T cell receptor (beta chain) was profiled in a study of CD8 T cells in ankylosing spondylitis. From germline, CDR1 is SGDLS and CDR2 YYNGEE. J lost 7 bases, V lost 5 bases, and 6 bases had no gene match. This CDR3 contains 15 residues. Notes on the study in general: The study looked at matched synovial fluid samples from ankylosing spondylitis patients. Disease-linked clones were reported to be significantly enriched there.

This clonotype was seen ten or more times. What it binds is unknown. The authors made TCR beta libraries by quantitative 5'-RACE with molecular barcodes. TCRdb fed the 5' RACE reads into MiXCR, producing one record per CDR3 protein. The sample lists around 42,000 distinct CDR3 sequences; roughly 2.6% were seen once. Sample: blood, either unsorted or a sorted T cell fraction (not recorded which). The rearrangement links TRBV9 to TRBJ2-1; 13 positions match TRBD2. This clonotype originated in a male donor with ankylosing spondylitis or in good health (not recorded which). CDR3: CASRAGTSGVNEQFF. DNA of the CDR3: TGTGCCAGCAGAGCCGGGACTAGCGGGGTTAATGAGCAGTTCTTC.